These 6 T cell receptor beta chains came from one sample sequenced in a study of blood T cell repertoires in COVID-19. Libraries were prepared by immunoSEQ multiplex PCR; TCRdb keeps only in-frame clonotypes and omits some of them. The sample shows about 130,000 clones, 86% of them seen only once. The sample taken for sequencing was PBMCs or T cells enriched from blood (not recorded which). These receptor sequences come from a woman aged 50 to 60 who had recovered from COVID-19.

V is TRBV7-6 and J is TRBJ1-5, with unresolved D. Per the germline V gene, CDR1 is SGHVS and CDR2 is FNYEAQ. The CDR3 contains 13 residues. Trimming removed 5 bases at V and 8 bases at J, with 13 bases between. The DNA of the CDR3 is TGTGCCAGCAGCCAGAGGCTCGGGGAGCCCCAGCATTTT. It yields the protein CASSQRLGEPQHF.

For this clone: This sample also contains other DNA sequences that code for the same CDR3. The chain joins TRBV5-4 to TRBJ1-2, with TRBD1 matching 9 bases. Looked up from germline, CDR1 is SGHNT and CDR2 is YYREEE (reference sequence). Trimming cost V 4 bases and J 6 bases; bases outside gene matches: 4. CDR3 size: 13 residues. DNA of the CDR3: TGTGCCAGCAGCACGGACAGGGGACATGGCTACACCTTC. This codes for CASSTDRGHGYTF.

V gene TRBV7-2 combines with J gene TRBJ2-7, with a weak D call TRBD1 (5 bases). Germline CDR1 is SGHTA and CDR2 is FQGNSA. The CDR3 sequence is 13 residues long. V gave up 8 bases and J gave up 5 bases, with 16 bases separating them. The CDR3 DNA reads as TGTGCCAGCCTGGGGTTCCAGGGTAACGAGCAGTACTTC. This encodes CASLGFQGNEQYF.

The chain couples TRBV10-3 to TRBJ1-6, with 10 bases aligning to TRBD1. The CDR3 has 13 amino acids. The ends lost 7 bases at V and 7 bases at J; junction bases unmatched: 1. Per germline, CDR1 ENHRY and CDR2 SYGVKD. The chain's CDR3 is CAITGQGNSPLHF. CDR3 in DNA: TGTGCCATCACGGGACAGGGGAATTCACCCCTCCACTTT.

The chain carries TRBV7-6 and TRBJ1-1; 8 bases fit TRBD1. Trimming at V came to 5 bases and at J to 7 bases, leaving 12 bases not matched to a gene. The germline V gene encodes CDR1 SGHVS and CDR2 FNYEAQ. The CDR3 has 15 amino acids. This chain's CDR3 is CASSGRSGGFGEAFF. Here the CDR3 DNA reads TGTGCCAGCAGCGGAAGGTCAGGGGGCTTTGGTGAAGCTTTCTTT.

This rearrangement joins TRBV4-1 to TRBJ2-3; TRBD1 might be the D (5 bases). The germline gives CDR1 MGHRA, CDR2 YSYEKL. This CDR3 is 14 amino acids long. V was trimmed by 4 bases and J by 2 bases, leaving 10 bases between them. In nucleotides, the CDR3 is TGCGCCAGCAGCCGTCAGGGCTCCACAGATACGCAGTATTTT. Protein sequence: CASSRQGSTDTQYF.